The TCR beta chain under discussion was sequenced for a study of blood T cell repertoires in COVID-19. Study information: Acute and convalescent COVID-19 samples came from the United States, Italy and Spain.

The participants were between about 18 and 90 years old and came from 24 US areas. Cohort assignment relied on participant-reported clinical history. Within 2 weeks before study entry, exposed participants met a COVID-19 case. The V end lost 3 bases, the J end lost 0 bases, and 16 bases lay between the germline ends. CDR1 SGHTA and CDR2 FQGTGA come from the germline V gene. This CDR3 spans 17 amino acids. The table came from immunoSEQ multiplex PCR; TCRdb's copy has only in-frame clones and leaves some out. The sample shows some 190,000 clones, 80% of them seen only once. The sample comprised PBMCs or T cells enriched from blood (not recorded which). The genes are TRBV7-3 and TRBJ2-3; the D gene is possibly TRBD2 (5 bases). The TCR comes from a man aged 55 to 70 who had been exposed to COVID-19. CDR3 DNA: TGTGCCAGCAGCTTTTTTTTTGTCGGGGTAAGCACAGATACGCAGTATTTT. It codes for CASSFFFVGVSTDTQYF.